Shown below are 10 T cell receptor beta chains from a single sample sequenced in a study of cytomegalovirus exposure and HLA in healthy donors (dated 2017 in TCRdb). Receptor amplification or capture employed the immunoSEQ multiplex PCR assay. A mixture of 60 forward primers for TCR Vbeta segments and 13 reverse primers for TCR Jbeta segments was used in the multiplex PCR. TCRdb stores this immuneACCESS table with in-frame sequences only. Part of the clones is absent; in the studies checked, under half of the shortfall reflects unresolved V genes, and no reason is known for the rest. The sample includes around 100,000 clones, with around four fifths observed a single time. The top ten constitute approximately 2.4% of the sample. Sequencing input: PBMCs. These receptors were collected from a man aged 35 to 55 in good health and CMV-seronegative.

CDR3 in DNA: TGTGCCAGCAGTGACCGGTGGGAGCAGTACTTC. Amino acid sequence: CASSDRWEQYF. The chain employs TRBV2 and TRBJ2-7; D unresolved. Trimming took 3 bases from V and 7 from J, leaving 7 bases between them. Germline-derived CDR1 and CDR2 are SNHLY and FYNNEI. The CDR3 runs to 11 residues.

This chain connects TRBV19 to TRBJ2-3; no clear D gene. V gave up 9 bases and J gave up 0 bases, with 4 bases separating them. Germline V lookup: CDR1 LNHDA, CDR2 SQIVND (reference sequence). This CDR3 is 11 amino acids long. In nucleotides, the CDR3 is TGTGCCAGCAGGAGCACAGATACGCAGTATTTT. Its translation: CASRSTDTQYF.

This clone was seen just once. The germline gene is not matched at one end of the junction; a read error may be the cause. The rearrangement links TRBV9 to TRBJ2-6; tentatively, D is TRBD1 (6 bases). The CDR3 runs 17 residues. Per germline, CDR1 SGDLS and CDR2 YYNGEE. CDR3 amino acids: CASSRDTDTSEANVLTF. The DNA for the CDR3 is TGTGCCAGCAGCCGGGACACAGATACCTCTGAGGCCAACGTCCTGACTTTC.

This sequence joins TRBV11-1 and TRBJ1-1, with 8 bases aligning to TRBD1. The germline CDR1 and CDR2 sequences are SGHAT and FQDESV (reference sequence). This CDR3 is 14 amino acids long. The trim removed 3 bases at V and 5 bases at J, leaving 5 bases unmatched. The CDR3 nucleotides are TGTGCCAGCAGCTTGGACAGGGTTCGGACTGAAGCTTTCTTT. Translating gives CASSLDRVRTEAFF.

V is TRBV10-3 and J is TRBJ1-2; weak D call: TRBD1 (6 bases). The CDR3 covers 14 residues. Germline V lookup: CDR1 ENHRY, CDR2 SYGVKD. Trimming pared 2 bases from V and 8 bases from J, leaving 15 bases between. This CDR3 reads CAISEGDTLRGYTF. The CDR3, as DNA: TGTGCCATCAGTGAGGGGGACACTCTAAGGGGCTACACCTTC.

J is TRBJ1-2 and V is TRBV2; 7 bases match TRBD1. Looked up from germline, CDR1 is SNHLY and CDR2 is FYNNEI. The CDR3 extends over 14 amino acids. Trimming at V came to 6 bases and at J to 7 bases, leaving 11 bases not matched to a gene. The CDR3 spells CASSSGTAILGYTF. CDR3 nucleotides: TGTGCCAGCAGCTCCGGGACAGCCATTCTTGGCTACACCTTC.

The V and J genes are TRBV6-5 and TRBJ1-1; D gene ambiguous. The CDR3 length is 14 residues. The V gene's germline CDR1 is MNHEY and CDR2 SVGAGI. With 0 bases removed from V and 1 base from J, the gap between germline ends came to 6 bases. The CDR3 nucleotides read TGTGCCAGCAGTTACTCCATTAGGAACACTGAAGCTTTCTTT. Its translation is CASSYSIRNTEAFF.

This chain joins TRBV13 and TRBJ2-7; 11 bases agree with TRBD1. CDR1 is PRHDT, CDR2 FYEKMQ, per germline (reference sequence). CDR3 length: 14 amino acids. With V trimmed by 5 bases and J by 5 bases, 5 bases remained unmatched. CDR3 loop: CASSLRDRGDEQYF. CDR3 DNA: TGTGCCAGCAGCCTCCGGGACAGGGGGGACGAGCAGTACTTC.

Here the CDR3 DNA reads TGTGCCAGCAGCTTAGGGGTGGGAGGGGGGCCTGAAGCTTTCTTT. Its translation: CASSLGVGGGPEAFF. The V and J genes are TRBV7-6 and TRBJ1-1, with D possibly being TRBD1 (6 bases). The CDR3 is 15 amino acids. V was cut by 1 base and J by 6 bases, with 15 bases left in between. The V gene's germline CDR1 is SGHVS and CDR2 FNYEAQ.

The genes are TRBV5-1 and TRBJ2-7; 7 bases fit TRBD1. V lost 0 bases, J lost 4 bases, and 4 bases stayed unmatched. Per the germline V gene, CDR1 is SGHRS and CDR2 is YFSETQ. There are 14 residues in the CDR3. CDR3 sequence: CASSLGDSIYEQYF. The CDR3 coding sequence is TGCGCCAGCAGCTTGGGGGACAGTATATACGAGCAGTACTTC.